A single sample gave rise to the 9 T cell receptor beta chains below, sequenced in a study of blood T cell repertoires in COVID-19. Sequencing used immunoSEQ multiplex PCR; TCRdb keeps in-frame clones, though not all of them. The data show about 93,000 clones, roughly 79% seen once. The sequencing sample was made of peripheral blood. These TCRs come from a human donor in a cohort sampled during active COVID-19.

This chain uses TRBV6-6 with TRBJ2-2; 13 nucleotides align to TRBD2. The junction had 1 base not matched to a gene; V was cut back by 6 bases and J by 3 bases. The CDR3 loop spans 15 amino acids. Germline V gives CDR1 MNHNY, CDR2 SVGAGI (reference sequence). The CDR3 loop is CASRGTSGDTGELFF. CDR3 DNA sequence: TGTGCCAGCAGGGGGACTAGCGGGGACACCGGGGAGCTGTTTTTT.

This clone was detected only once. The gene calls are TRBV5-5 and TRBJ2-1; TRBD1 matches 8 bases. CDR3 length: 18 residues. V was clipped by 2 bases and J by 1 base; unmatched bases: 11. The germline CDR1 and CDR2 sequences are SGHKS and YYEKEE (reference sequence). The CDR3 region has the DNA TGTGCCAGCAGCTTCCGGCAGGGGGCGCCGACTTCCTACAATGAGCAGTTCTTC. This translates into CASSFRQGAPTSYNEQFF.

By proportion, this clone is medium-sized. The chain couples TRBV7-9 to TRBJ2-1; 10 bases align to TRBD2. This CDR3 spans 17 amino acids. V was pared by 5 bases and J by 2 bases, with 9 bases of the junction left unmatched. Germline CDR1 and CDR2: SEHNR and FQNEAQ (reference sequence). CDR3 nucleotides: TGTGCCAGCAGCCCGAAGCGTCTAGCGGGAGCCTACAATGAGCAGTTCTTC. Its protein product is CASSPKRLAGAYNEQFF.

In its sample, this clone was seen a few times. The CDR3 bases are TGTGCCAGCAGCTTAGAAGCGACAGGGGGGGATGAGCAGTTCTTC. This encodes CASSLEATGGDEQFF. The chain links TRBV11-2 to TRBJ2-1; TRBD1 matches at 9 bases. Losses at the gene ends were 0 bases for V and 8 bases for J; bases not matched to a gene: 5. Germline CDR1 is SGHAT and CDR2 is FQNNGV. The CDR3 has 15 residues.

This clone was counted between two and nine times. The CDR3 spells CASSVIAVTDTQYF. CDR3 nucleotides: TGTGCCAGCAGTGTGATAGCGGTCACAGATACGCAGTATTTT. This chain uses TRBV28 with TRBJ2-3, with D possibly matching TRBD2 (6 bases). The CDR3 extends over 14 amino acids. Trimming pared 5 bases from V and 2 bases from J, leaving 11 bases between. Germline lookup yields CDR1 MDHEN and CDR2 SYDVKM.

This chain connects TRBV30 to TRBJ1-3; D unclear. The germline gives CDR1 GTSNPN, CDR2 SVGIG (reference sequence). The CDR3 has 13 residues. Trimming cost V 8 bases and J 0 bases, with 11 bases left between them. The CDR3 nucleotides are TGTGCCCTGAGACGGGGCTCTGGAAACACCATATATTTT. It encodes CALRRGSGNTIYF. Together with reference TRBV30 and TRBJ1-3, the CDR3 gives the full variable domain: SQTIHQWPATLVQPVGSPLSLECTVEGTSNPNLYWYRQAAGRGLQLLFYSVGIGQISSEVPQNLSASRPQDRQFILSSKKLLLSDSGFYLCALRRGSGNTIYFGEGSWLTVV.

CDR3 sequence (DNA): TGTGCCAGTAGTATAAAGACTAGCGGGAGATCCGAGCAGTACTTC. As protein: CASSIKTSGRSEQYF. J is TRBJ2-7 and V is TRBV19; 12 bases align to TRBD2. Germline values: CDR1 LNHDA, CDR2 SQIVND (reference sequence). The CDR3 is made up of 15 amino acids. Trimming took 2 bases from V and 6 from J; bases not matched to a gene: 5.

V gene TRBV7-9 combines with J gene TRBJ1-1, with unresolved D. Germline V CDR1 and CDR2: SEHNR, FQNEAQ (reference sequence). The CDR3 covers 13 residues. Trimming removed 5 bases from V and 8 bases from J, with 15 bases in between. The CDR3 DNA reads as TGTGCCAGCAGCCCCTATGGGCGGGGAGAAGCTTTCTTT. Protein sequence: CASSPYGRGEAFF.

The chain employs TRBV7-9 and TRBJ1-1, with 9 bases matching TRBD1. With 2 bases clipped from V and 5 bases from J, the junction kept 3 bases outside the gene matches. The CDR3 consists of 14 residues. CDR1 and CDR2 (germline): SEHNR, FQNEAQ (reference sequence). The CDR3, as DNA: TGTGCCAGCAGCTTATTGGGACAGGGAACTGAAGCTTTCTTT. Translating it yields CASSLLGQGTEAFF.